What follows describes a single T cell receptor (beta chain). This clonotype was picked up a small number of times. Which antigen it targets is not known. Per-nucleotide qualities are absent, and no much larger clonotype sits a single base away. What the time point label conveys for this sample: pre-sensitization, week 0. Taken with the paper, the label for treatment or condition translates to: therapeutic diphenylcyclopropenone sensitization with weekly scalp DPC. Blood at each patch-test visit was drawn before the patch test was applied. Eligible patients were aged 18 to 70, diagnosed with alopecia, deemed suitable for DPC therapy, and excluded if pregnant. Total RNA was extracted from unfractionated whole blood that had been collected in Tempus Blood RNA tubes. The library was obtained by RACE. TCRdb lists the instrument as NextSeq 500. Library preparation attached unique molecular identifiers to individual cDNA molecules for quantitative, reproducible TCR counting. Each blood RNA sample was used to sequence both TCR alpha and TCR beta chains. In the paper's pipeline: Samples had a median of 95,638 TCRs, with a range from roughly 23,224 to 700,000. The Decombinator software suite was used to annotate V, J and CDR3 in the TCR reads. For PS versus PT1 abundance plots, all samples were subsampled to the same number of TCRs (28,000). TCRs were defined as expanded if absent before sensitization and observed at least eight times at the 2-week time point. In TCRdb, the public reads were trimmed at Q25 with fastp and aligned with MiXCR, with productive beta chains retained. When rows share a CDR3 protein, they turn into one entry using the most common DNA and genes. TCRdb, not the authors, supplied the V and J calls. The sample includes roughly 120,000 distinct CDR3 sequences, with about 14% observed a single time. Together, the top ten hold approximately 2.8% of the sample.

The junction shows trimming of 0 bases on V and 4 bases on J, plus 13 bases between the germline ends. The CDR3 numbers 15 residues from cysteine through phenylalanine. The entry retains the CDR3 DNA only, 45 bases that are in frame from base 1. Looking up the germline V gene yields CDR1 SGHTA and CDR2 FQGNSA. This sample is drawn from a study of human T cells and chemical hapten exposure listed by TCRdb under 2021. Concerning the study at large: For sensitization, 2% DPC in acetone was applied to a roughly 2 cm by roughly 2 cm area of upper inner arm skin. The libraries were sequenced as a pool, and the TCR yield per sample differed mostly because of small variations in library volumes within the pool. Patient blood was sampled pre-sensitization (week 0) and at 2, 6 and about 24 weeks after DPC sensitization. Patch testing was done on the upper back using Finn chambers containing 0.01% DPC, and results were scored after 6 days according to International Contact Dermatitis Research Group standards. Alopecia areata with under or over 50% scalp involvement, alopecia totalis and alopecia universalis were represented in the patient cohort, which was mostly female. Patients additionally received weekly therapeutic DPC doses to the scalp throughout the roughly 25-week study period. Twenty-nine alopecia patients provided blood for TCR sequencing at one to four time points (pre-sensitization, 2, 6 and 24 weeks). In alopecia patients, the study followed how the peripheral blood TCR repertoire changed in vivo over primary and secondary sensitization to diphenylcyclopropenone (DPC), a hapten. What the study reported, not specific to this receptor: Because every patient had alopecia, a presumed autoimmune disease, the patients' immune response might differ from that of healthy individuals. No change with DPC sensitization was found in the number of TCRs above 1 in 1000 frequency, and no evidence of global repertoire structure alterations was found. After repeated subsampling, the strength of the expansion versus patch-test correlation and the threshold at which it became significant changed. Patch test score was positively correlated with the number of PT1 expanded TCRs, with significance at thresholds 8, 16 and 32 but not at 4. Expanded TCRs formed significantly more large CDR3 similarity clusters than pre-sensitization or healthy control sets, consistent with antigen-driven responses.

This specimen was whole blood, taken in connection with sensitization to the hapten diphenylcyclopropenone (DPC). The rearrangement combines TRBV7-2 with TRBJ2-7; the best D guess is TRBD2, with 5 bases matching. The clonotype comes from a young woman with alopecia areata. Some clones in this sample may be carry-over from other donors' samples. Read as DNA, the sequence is TGTGCCAGCAGCTTAGCGGCGGCAGGAGGTTACGAGCAGTACTTC. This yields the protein CASSLAAAGGYEQYF.